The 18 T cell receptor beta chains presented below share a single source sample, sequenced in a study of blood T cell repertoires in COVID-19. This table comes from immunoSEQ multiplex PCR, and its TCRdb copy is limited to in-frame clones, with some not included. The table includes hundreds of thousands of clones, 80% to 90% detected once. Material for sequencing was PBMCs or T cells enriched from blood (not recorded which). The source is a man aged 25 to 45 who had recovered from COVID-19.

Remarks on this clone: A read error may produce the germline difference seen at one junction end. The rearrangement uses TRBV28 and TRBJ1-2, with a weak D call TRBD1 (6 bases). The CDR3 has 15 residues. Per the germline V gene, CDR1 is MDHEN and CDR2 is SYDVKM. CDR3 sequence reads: CAGSPLPGQSYGYTF. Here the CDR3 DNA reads TGTGCCGGCAGTCCACTACCGGGACAATCCTATGGCTACACCTTC.

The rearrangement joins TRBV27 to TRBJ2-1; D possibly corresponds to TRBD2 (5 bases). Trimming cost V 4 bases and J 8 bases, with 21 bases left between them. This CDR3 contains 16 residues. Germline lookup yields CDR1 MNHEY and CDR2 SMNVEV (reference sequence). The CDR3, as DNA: TGTGCCAGCAGTTCCCCACTCCGAGGGAAAGGCGATGAGCAGTTCTTC. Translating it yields CASSSPLRGKGDEQFF.

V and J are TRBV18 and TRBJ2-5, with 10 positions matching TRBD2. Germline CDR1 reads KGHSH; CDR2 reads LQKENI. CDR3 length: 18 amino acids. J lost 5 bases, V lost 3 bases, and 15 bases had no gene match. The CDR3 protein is CASSPTSGESLLRETQYF. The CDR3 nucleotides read TGTGCCAGCTCACCCACTAGCGGGGAAAGCCTACTAAGGGAGACCCAGTACTTC.

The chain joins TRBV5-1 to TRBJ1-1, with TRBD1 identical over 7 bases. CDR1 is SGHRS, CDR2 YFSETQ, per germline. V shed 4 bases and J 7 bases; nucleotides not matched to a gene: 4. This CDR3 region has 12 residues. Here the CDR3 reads CASSLPGGEAFF. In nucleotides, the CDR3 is TGCGCCAGCAGCCTCCCAGGGGGTGAAGCTTTCTTT.

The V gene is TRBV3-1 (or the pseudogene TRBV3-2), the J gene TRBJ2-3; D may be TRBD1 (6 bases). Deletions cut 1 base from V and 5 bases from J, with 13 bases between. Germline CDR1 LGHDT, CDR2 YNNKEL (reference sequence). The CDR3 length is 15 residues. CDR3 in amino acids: CASSQVVTGRDTQYF. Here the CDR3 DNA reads TGTGCCAGCAGCCAAGTCGTGACAGGAAGAGATACGCAGTATTTT.

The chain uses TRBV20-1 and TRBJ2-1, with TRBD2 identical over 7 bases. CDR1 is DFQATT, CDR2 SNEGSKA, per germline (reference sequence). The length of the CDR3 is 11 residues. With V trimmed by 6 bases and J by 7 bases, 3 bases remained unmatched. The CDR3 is CSAMGLNEQFF. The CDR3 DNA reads TGCAGTGCCATGGGACTAAATGAGCAGTTCTTC.

The CDR3 region has the DNA TGTGCCAGTAGCAATGACAGGGGTCCTGGCTACACCTTC. Its translation is CASSNDRGPGYTF. The chain employs TRBV19 and TRBJ1-2; 8 nucleotides agree with TRBD1. V was clipped by 6 bases and J by 7 bases; unmatched bases: 7. The CDR3 runs 13 residues. Germline assignment: CDR1 LNHDA and CDR2 SQIVND (reference sequence). Full variable domain (remainder filled in from reference TRBV19 and TRBJ1-2): DGGITQSPKYLFRKEGQNVTLSCEQNLNHDAMYWYRQDPGQGLRLIYYSQIVNDFQKGDIAEGYSVSREKKESFPLTVTSAQKNPTAFYLCASSNDRGPGYTFGSGTRLTVV.

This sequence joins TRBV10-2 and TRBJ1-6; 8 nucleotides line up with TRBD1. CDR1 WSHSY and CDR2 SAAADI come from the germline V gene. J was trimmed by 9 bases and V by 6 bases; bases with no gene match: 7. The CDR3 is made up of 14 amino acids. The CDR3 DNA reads TGCGCCAGCAGCGAAACAGGGGGAAGTTCACCCCTCCACTTT. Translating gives CASSETGGSSPLHF.

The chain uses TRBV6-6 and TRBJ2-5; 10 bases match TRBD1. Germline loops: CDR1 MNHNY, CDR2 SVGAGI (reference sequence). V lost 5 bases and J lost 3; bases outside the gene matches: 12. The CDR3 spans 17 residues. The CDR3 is CASSPDRGLTLEETQYF. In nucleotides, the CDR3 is TGTGCCAGCAGTCCTGACAGGGGGCTAACCCTCGAAGAGACCCAGTACTTC.

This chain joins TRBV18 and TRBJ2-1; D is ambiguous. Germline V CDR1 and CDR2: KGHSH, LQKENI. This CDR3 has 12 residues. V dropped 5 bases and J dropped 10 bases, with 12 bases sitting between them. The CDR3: CASSGAAPEQFF. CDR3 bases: TGTGCCAGCTCAGGAGCCGCCCCCGAGCAGTTCTTC.

The CDR3 nucleotides are TGCAGCGTTGCCTCGACTAGCGGGAGCGGGGAGCAGTACTTC. This gives the protein CSVASTSGSGEQYF. The chain carries TRBV29-1 and TRBJ2-7; 12 bases map to TRBD2. J gave up 7 bases and V 4 bases, and 8 bases lay outside the gene matches. The CDR3 consists of 14 residues. The germline V gene has CDR1 SQVTM and CDR2 ANQGSEA.

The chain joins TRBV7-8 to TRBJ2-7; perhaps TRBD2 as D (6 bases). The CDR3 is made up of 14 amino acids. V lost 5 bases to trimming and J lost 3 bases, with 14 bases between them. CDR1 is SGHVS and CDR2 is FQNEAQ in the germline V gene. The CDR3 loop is CASSPTGENYEQYF. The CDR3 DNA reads TGTGCCAGCAGCCCCACGGGAGAAAACTACGAGCAGTACTTC. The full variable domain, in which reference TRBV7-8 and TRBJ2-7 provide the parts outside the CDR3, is GAGVSQSPRYKVAKRGQDVALRCDPISGHVSLFWYQQALGQGPEFLTYFQNEAQLDKSGLPSDRFFAERPEGSVSTLKIQRTQQEDSAVYLCASSPTGENYEQYFGPGTRLTVT.

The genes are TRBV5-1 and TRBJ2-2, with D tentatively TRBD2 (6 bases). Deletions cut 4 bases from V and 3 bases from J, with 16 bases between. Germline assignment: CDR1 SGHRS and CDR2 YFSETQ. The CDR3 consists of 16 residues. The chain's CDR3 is CASSLRLVRDTGELFF. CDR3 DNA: TGCGCCAGCAGCCTCCGACTAGTGAGGGACACCGGGGAGCTGTTTTTT.

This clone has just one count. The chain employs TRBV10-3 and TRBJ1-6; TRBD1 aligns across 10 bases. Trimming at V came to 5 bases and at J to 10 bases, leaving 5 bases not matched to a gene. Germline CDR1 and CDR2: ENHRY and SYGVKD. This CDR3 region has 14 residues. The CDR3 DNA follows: TGTGCCATCAGTCAGGGACAGGGGCGGTCACCCCTCCACTTT. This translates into CAISQGQGRSPLHF.

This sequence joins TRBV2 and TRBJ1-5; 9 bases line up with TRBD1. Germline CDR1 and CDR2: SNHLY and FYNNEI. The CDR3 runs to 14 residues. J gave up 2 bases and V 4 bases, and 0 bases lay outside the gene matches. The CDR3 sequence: CASSGTGGNQPQHF. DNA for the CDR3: TGTGCCAGCAGTGGGACAGGGGGCAATCAGCCCCAGCATTTT.

CDR3 amino acids: CASSIGRDRKNSPLHF. Written as DNA, the CDR3 is TGTGCCAGTAGTATAGGACGGGACAGGAAAAATTCACCCCTCCACTTT. The chain employs TRBV19 and TRBJ1-6, with 8 bases fitting TRBD1. The J segment lost 7 bases and the V segment lost 1 base, leaving 6 bases of the junction unmatched. CDR3 size: 16 residues. Germline CDR1 LNHDA, CDR2 SQIVND (reference sequence).

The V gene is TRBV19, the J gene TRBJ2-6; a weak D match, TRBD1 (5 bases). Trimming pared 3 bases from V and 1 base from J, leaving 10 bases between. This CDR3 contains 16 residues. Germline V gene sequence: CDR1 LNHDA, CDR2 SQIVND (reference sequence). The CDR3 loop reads CASSITSGSGANVLTF. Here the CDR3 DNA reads TGTGCCAGTAGTATTACGTCAGGGTCTGGGGCCAACGTCCTGACTTTC.

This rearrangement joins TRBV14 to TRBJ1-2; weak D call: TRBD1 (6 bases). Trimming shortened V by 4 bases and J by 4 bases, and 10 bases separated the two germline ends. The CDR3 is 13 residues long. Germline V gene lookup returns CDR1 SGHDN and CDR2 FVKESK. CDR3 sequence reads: CASSPPQGYGYTF. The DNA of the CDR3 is TGTGCCAGCAGCCCACCACAGGGCTATGGCTACACCTTC.